This record concerns one T cell receptor (beta chain) sequence. This specimen belongs to a study of blood T cell repertoires in COVID-19. About the study: Each recovered donor of Cohort 3 presented with two negative PCRs, clearance, or symptom resolution. Researchers got acute and convalescent COVID-19 samples from the United States, Italy and Spain.

Data came from immunoSEQ multiplex PCR; TCRdb stores just in-frame clones and leaves some out. This table has roughly 230,000 clones, around 90% appearing once. Between the trimmed V and J ends, which lost 1 base and 2 bases, there was a span of 11 bases. This CDR3 region has 15 residues. CDR1 KGHSH and CDR2 LQKENI come from the germline V gene. Participants, 18 to 89 years old, spanned around 25 US areas. Clinical history reported by participants formed the basis on which cohorts were assigned. The specimen was PBMCs or T cells enriched from blood (not recorded which). The TCR comes from a man in his thirties or forties in a cohort exposed to, infected with or recovered from COVID-19 (not recorded which). The chain recombines TRBV18 with TRBJ1-1; D is unclear. The CDR3: CASSPRETFNTEAFF. The CDR3 DNA reads as TGTGCCAGCTCACCACGGGAGACTTTTAACACTGAAGCTTTCTTT.